Below, 5 T cell receptor beta chains from the same sample are listed, as sequenced in a study of blood T cell repertoires in COVID-19. Data came from immunoSEQ multiplex PCR; TCRdb stores just in-frame clones and leaves some out. The data contain hundreds of thousands of clones, 86% of them singletons. The sample comprised PBMCs or T cells enriched from blood (not recorded which). The receptors here all came from a man younger than 35 who had recovered from COVID-19.

This clone was observed a single time. The V call is TRBV21-1, the J call TRBJ1-3; TRBD1, as called in the table, went unchecked against the DNA. TRBV21-1 is termed a pseudogene. The CDR3 sequence is 14 residues long. Written as DNA, the CDR3 is TGTGCCAGCAGCAATATAGGGGGCAGGAACACCATATATTTT. Its translation: CASSNIGGRNTIYF.

This chain joins TRBV6-5 and TRBJ1-6; D is perhaps TRBD1 (6 bases). This CDR3 has 13 residues. The V and J ends lost 0 bases and 9 bases respectively, with 6 bases between them. Germline CDR1 and CDR2: MNHEY and SVGAGI. Here the CDR3 DNA reads TGTGCCAGCAGTTACTCGACAGGTTCACCCCTCCACTTT. Its protein product is CASSYSTGSPLHF.

The chain employs TRBV11-2 and TRBJ2-7, with 12 bases aligning to TRBD2. The CDR3 is 16 amino acids. The J segment lost 3 bases and the V segment lost 5 bases, leaving 8 bases of the junction unmatched. Per germline, CDR1 SGHAT and CDR2 FQNNGV. The CDR3 DNA sequence: TGTGCCAGCAGCCCACTAGCGGGAGGCCCCTACTACGAGCAGTACTTC. It codes for CASSPLAGGPYYEQYF. Full variable domain (remainder filled in from reference TRBV11-2 and TRBJ2-7): EAGVAQSPRYKIIEKRQSVAFWCNPISGHATLYWYQQILGQGPKLLIQFQNNGVVDDSQLPKDRFSAERLKGVDSTLKIQPAKLEDSAVYLCASSPLAGGPYYEQYFGPGTRLTVT.

This chain connects TRBV5-6 to TRBJ1-3, with D unclear. Germline V lookup: CDR1 SGHDT, CDR2 YYEEEE. Between the trimmed V and J ends, which lost 7 bases and 1 base, there was a span of 9 bases. This CDR3 comprises 13 residues. The CDR3 coding sequence is TGTGCCAGCCGACTAGGGTCTGGAAACACCATATATTTT. Its translation is CASRLGSGNTIYF.

The chain carries TRBV28 and TRBJ1-2; TRBD1 is a possible D gene (5 bases). V was clipped by 10 bases and J by 8 bases, with 17 bases between them. The germline V gene encodes CDR1 MDHEN and CDR2 SYDVKM. This CDR3 contains 12 residues. The CDR3 loop reads CATESGAKGYTF. CDR3 bases: TGTGCCACCGAAAGCGGGGCGAAAGGCTACACCTTC.